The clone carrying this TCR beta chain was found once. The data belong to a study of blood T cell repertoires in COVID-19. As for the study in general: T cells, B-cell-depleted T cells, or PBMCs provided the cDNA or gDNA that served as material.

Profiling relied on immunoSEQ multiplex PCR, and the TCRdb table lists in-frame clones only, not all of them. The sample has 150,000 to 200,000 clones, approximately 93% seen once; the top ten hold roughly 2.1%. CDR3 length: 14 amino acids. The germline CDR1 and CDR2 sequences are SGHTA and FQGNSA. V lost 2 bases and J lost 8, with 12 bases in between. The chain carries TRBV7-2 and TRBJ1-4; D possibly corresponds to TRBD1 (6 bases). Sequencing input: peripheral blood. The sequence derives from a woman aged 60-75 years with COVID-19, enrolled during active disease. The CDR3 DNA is TGTGCCAGCAGCTTAACAGGGCGGTGGGAAAAACTGTTTTTT. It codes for CASSLTGRWEKLFF. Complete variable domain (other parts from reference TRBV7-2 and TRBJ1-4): GAGVSQSPSNKVTEKGKDVELRCDPISGHTALYWYRQSLGQGLEFLIYFQGNSAPDKSGLPSDRFSAERTGGSVSTLTIQRTQQEDSAVYLCASSLTGRWEKLFFGSGTQLSVL.